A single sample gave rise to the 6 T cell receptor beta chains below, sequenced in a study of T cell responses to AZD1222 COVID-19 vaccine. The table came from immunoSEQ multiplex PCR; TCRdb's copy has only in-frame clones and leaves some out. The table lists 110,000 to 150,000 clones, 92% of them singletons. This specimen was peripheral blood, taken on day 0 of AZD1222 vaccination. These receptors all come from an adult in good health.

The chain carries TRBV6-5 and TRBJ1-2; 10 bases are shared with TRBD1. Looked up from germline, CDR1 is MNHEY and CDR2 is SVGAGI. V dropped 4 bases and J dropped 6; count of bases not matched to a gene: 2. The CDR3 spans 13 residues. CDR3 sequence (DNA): TGTGCCAGCAGTTCCGGGACAGGGGATGGCTACACCTTC. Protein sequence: CASSSGTGDGYTF.

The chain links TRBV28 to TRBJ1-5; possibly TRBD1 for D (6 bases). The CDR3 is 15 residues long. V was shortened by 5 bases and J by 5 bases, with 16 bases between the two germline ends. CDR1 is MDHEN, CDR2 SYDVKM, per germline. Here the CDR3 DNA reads TGTGCCAGCAGTAACGACAGGCCGATGGATCAGCCCCAGCATTTT. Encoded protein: CASSNDRPMDQPQHF.

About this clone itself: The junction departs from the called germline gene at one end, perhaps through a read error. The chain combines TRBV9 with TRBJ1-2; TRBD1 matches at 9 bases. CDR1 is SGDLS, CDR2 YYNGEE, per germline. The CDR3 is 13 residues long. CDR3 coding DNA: TGTGCCAGCAGCGTAGCGGGACAGGGATTTATTCACTTC. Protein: CASSVAGQGFIHF.

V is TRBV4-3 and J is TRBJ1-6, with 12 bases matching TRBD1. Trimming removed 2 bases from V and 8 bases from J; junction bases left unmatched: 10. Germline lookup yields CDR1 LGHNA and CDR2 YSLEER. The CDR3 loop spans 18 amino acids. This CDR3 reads CASSQSPGTGGIYSPLHF. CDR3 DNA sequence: TGCGCCAGCAGCCAATCTCCCGGGACAGGGGGCATATATTCACCCCTCCACTTT.

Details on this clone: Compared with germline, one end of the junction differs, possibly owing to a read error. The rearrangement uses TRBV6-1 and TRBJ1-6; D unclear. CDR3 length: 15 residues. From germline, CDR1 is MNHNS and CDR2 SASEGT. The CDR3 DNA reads TGTGCCAGCAGGGAAGAAGACTCCTATAATTCACCCCTCCACTTT. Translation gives CASREEDSYNSPLHF.

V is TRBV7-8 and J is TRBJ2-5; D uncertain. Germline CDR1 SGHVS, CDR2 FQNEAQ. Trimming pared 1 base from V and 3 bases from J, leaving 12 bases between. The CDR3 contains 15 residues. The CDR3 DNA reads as TGTGCCAGCAGCTTAGATGGGAACAGAGAAGAGACCCAGTACTTC. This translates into CASSLDGNREETQYF.